This T cell receptor beta chain is from a study of CD8+CD57+ T cells in acquired aplastic anemia. Study in general: Average DNA yield from sorted CD4+ and CD8+ cells was around 3.2 ug.

This clonotype was found many times. The target antigen is unknown. Study-level results: Some 30 was the count of CD8+ CDR3 sequences that patients shared with controls.

V lost 7 bases and J lost 3; bases outside the gene matches: 7. The CDR3 is 13 amino acids. CDR1 SQVTM and CDR2 ANQGSEA come from the germline V gene. Profiling that covered TCR beta VDJ and CDR3 relied on genomic DNA as its template. TCRdb re-derived calls from the reads in MiXCR, one entry per CDR3 protein. Counted here are about 160,000 distinct CDR3 sequences, around 50% occurring once; the ten biggest clones make up about 2.8%. Sequenced patients had shown CD8+CD57+ cell expansion by flow cytometry. Patients uniformly had severe acquired aplastic anemia. No patient had been given any therapy when blood was sampled.

The specimen sequenced was sorted CD4+, CD8+, or CD8+CD57+ T cells (not recorded which) from PBMCs. The chain recombines TRBV29-1 with TRBJ1-1; 8 bases are shared with TRBD1. This TCR derives from a human donor with aplastic anemia. The CDR3 nucleotides are TGCAGCGGTCAGGGGGCAGATGACACTGAAGCTTTCTTT. This encodes CSGQGADDTEAFF.